A single sample gave rise to the 14 T cell receptor beta chains below, sequenced in a study of graft-versus-host responses after intestinal transplantation. No antigen is known for these receptors. Using immunoSEQ multiplex PCR, the repertoire was profiled, and TCRdb retains in-frame clones only, with some absent. The profile shows 150,000 or so clones, 85% to 95% of them singletons. Here the sequenced sample was unstimulated CD4+ T cells sorted from spleen or lymph node cells, taken before intestinal transplant. Receptor source: a human donor who received an intestinal transplant.

This clone was recorded a few times. The chain links TRBV10-3 to TRBJ1-1, with D tentatively TRBD1 (6 bases). The CDR3 is 14 amino acids. The germline gives CDR1 ENHRY, CDR2 SYGVKD. The V end lost 2 bases, the J end lost 2 bases, and 9 bases lay between the germline ends. As DNA, the CDR3 is TGTGCCATCAGTGAGAGAGGGGGAAACACTGAAGCTTTCTTT. Residues: CAISERGGNTEAFF.

This rearrangement joins TRBV28 to TRBJ2-2; 9 nucleotides match TRBD2. This CDR3 is built from 21 residues. In germline, CDR1 is MDHEN, CDR2 SYDVKM. V gave up 4 bases and J gave up 0 bases; unmatched junction bases: 18. The DNA of the CDR3 is TGTGCCAGCAGTTCCCCATCCCTAGATCTGCGGGAGGGAACGAACACCGGGGAGCTGTTTTTT. Its protein is CASSSPSLDLREGTNTGELFF.

The chain has TRBV11-3 and TRBJ2-7; D ambiguous. From germline, CDR1 is SGHNT and CDR2 YENEEA. Trimming stripped 4 bases from V and 4 bases from J, with 8 bases between. The CDR3 consists of 12 residues. The CDR3 here is CASSSSRYEQYF. Here the CDR3 DNA reads TGTGCCAGCAGCTCGTCGAGGTACGAGCAGTACTTC.

The rearrangement uses TRBV7-9 and TRBJ1-1, with D perhaps matching TRBD1 (5 bases). Germline loops: CDR1 SEHNR, CDR2 FQNEAQ (reference sequence). V lost 5 bases and J 8 bases, leaving 12 bases between the germline ends. The CDR3 contains 12 residues. The CDR3 DNA reads TGTGCCAGCAGCGGCGGTGACAGCGAAGCTTTCTTT. This sequence encodes CASSGGDSEAFF.

The V and J genes are TRBV15 and TRBJ2-1; tentative D call: TRBD1 (7 bases). Trimming left V 5 bases short and J 5 bases short, with 16 bases between. This CDR3 is 15 amino acids long. Germline CDR1 is LNHNV and CDR2 is YYDKDF (reference sequence). The CDR3 DNA reads as TGTGCCACCAGCCAGGGGGTGGGACTTAACAATGAGCAGTTCTTC. Its protein product is CATSQGVGLNNEQFF. Full variable domain (outside the CDR3, taken from reference TRBV15 and TRBJ2-1): DAMVIQNPRYQVTQFGKPVTLSCSQTLNHNVMYWYQQKSSQAPKLLFHYYDKDFNNEADTPDNFQSRRPNTSFCFLDIRSPGLGDTAMYLCATSQGVGLNNEQFFGPGTRLTVL.

J is TRBJ1-6 and V is TRBV2; D remains unclear. Germline V lookup: CDR1 SNHLY, CDR2 FYNNEI. Trimming cost V 2 bases and J 9 bases, with 5 bases left between them. The length of the CDR3 is 12 residues. DNA for the CDR3: TGTGCCAGCAGTGAAATAGGTTCACCCCTCCACTTT. Translation: CASSEIGSPLHF.

The chain couples TRBV28 to TRBJ1-3, with TRBD1 as a possible D gene (5 bases). The CDR3 totals 15 residues. Germline assignment: CDR1 MDHEN and CDR2 SYDVKM. V gave up 4 bases and J gave up 4 bases, with 14 bases separating them. CDR3 in amino acids: CASSSSGQGGNTIYF. In DNA, the CDR3 is TGTGCCAGCAGTTCATCAGGACAAGGGGGAAACACCATATATTTT.

The rearrangement links TRBV29-1 to TRBJ1-2, with D perhaps TRBD1 (6 bases). Germline V gives CDR1 SQVTM, CDR2 ANQGSEA. The length of the CDR3 is 15 residues. The CDR3, as DNA: TGCAGTCAATCAAAGGGGGTAGAGGGGAACTATGGCTACACCTTC. Its protein is CSQSKGVEGNYGYTF.

In its sample, this clone was seen once. J is TRBJ1-5 and V is TRBV9, with a possible D match to TRBD1 (6 bases). V lost 7 bases and J 0 bases, leaving 11 bases between the germline ends. In germline, CDR1 is SGDLS, CDR2 YYNGEE. The CDR3 has 14 amino acids. CDR3 sequence reads: CASGATGSNQPQHF. The CDR3 bases are TGTGCCAGCGGCGCGACAGGTAGCAATCAGCCCCAGCATTTT.

J is TRBJ2-7 and V is TRBV25-1; no clear D. Germline V gene data show CDR1 as MGHDK and CDR2 as SYGVNS. The length of the CDR3 is 15 residues. V was shortened by 1 base and J by 5 bases, with 15 bases between the two germline ends. The DNA of the CDR3 is TGTGCCAGCAGTGAATCACGAGTGGGGTGGGACGAGCAGTACTTC. Translated, it gives CASSESRVGWDEQYF.

The chain is built from TRBV27 and TRBJ2-3; TRBD2 agrees at 7 bases. Germline assignment: CDR1 MNHEY and CDR2 SMNVEV (reference sequence). V lost 0 bases and J lost 4; bases outside the gene matches: 4. This CDR3 region has 15 residues. CDR3 nucleotides: TGTGCCAGCAGTTTATCTCGCGGGAGTGCAGATACGCAGTATTTT. It specifies CASSLSRGSADTQYF.

This chain joins TRBV28 and TRBJ2-3; possible D gene TRBD1, 6 bases. The CDR3 contains 13 residues. Germline assignment: CDR1 MDHEN and CDR2 SYDVKM. With 5 bases removed from V and 3 bases from J, the gap between germline ends came to 9 bases. CDR3 bases: TGTGCCAGCAGTGGGACATTGACAGATACGCAGTATTTT. Protein: CASSGTLTDTQYF.

This sequence joins TRBV7-9 and TRBJ1-1; D remains ambiguous. The V gene lost 7 bases and the J gene lost 5 bases, with 14 bases spanning the gap. Per the germline V gene, CDR1 is SEHNR and CDR2 is FQNEAQ (reference sequence). This CDR3 is built from 13 residues. The CDR3 is CASKAILETEAFF. CDR3 DNA: TGTGCCAGCAAGGCCATACTGGAGACTGAAGCTTTCTTT.

The rearrangement uses TRBV4-3 and TRBJ2-1; D perhaps matches TRBD2 (6 bases). V gave up 4 bases and J gave up 0 bases, with 7 bases separating them. The CDR3 runs 14 residues. The V gene's germline CDR1 is LGHNA and CDR2 YSLEER. CDR3 protein: CASSRDFSYNEQFF. In DNA form, the CDR3 reads TGCGCCAGCAGCCGGGACTTCTCCTACAATGAGCAGTTCTTC.